Following are 27 T cell receptor beta chains from one sample sequenced in a study of cytomegalovirus exposure and HLA in healthy donors. It was with 60 Vbeta and 13 Jbeta primers that the PCR ran. TCRdb keeps only in-frame clones here, not all; method: immunoSEQ multiplex PCR. The table has roughly 190,000 clones, roughly 80% seen once. What was sequenced was PBMCs. These TCRs come from a woman aged 50 to 60 in good health and CMV-seropositive.

The gene calls are TRBV28 and TRBJ1-2; D perhaps matches TRBD1 (5 bases). The CDR3 consists of 13 residues. V lost 5 bases and J lost 8, with 15 bases in between. CDR1 is MDHEN and CDR2 is SYDVKM in the germline V gene. CDR3 in amino acids: CASSIPGFMGYTF. In nucleotides, the CDR3 is TGTGCCAGCAGTATCCCAGGGTTTATGGGCTACACCTTC.

The CDR3 spells CASIPRGSGNQPQHF. In DNA, the CDR3 is TGTGCCAGTATTCCCCGTGGCAGCGGGAATCAGCCCCAGCATTTT. This chain connects TRBV19 to TRBJ1-5; D ambiguous. From germline, CDR1 is LNHDA and CDR2 SQIVND (reference sequence). The CDR3 loop spans 15 amino acids. Trimming shortened V by 7 bases and J by 4 bases, and 17 bases separated the two germline ends.

The V and J genes are TRBV19 and TRBJ1-2; the D gene is possibly TRBD1 (6 bases). The CDR3 runs to 14 residues. V shed 6 bases and J shed 4 bases, with 15 bases lying between them. CDR1 and CDR2 from the germline V gene are LNHDA and SQIVND (reference sequence). The DNA for the CDR3 is TGTGCCAGTAGGCCTTTCGGACAGCTCTATGGCTACACCTTC. Residues: CASRPFGQLYGYTF.

This chain uses TRBV5-1 with TRBJ1-1; D might be TRBD1 (6 bases). V was clipped by 2 bases and J by 4 bases, with 15 bases between them. CDR1 SGHRS and CDR2 YFSETQ come from the germline V gene. The CDR3 is 15 residues long. DNA for the CDR3: TGCGCCAGCAGCTTTTCCCAGGACAGAACCACTGAAGCTTTCTTT. This encodes CASSFSQDRTTEAFF. Using reference TRBV5-1 and TRBJ1-1 for the parts outside the CDR3, the full variable domain is KAGVTQTPRYLIKTRGQQVTLSCSPISGHRSVSWYQQTPGQGLQFLFEYFSETQRNKGNFPGRFSGRQFSNSRSEMNVSTLELGDSALYLCASSFSQDRTTEAFFGQGTRLTVV.

The rearrangement uses TRBV28 and TRBJ2-5; 7 nucleotides match TRBD1. The V segment lost 6 bases and the J segment 7 bases; nucleotides outside the gene matches: 11. From germline, CDR1 is MDHEN and CDR2 SYDVKM. This CDR3 has 14 residues. The DNA for the CDR3 is TGTGCCAGCAGCGAAAGGACAGGCCGGGGGACCCAGTACTTC. Amino acids: CASSERTGRGTQYF.

The chain combines TRBV29-1 with TRBJ2-3; 7 bases agree with TRBD2. V was pared by 3 bases and J by 5 bases, with 8 bases of the junction left unmatched. Germline V gene data show CDR1 as SQVTM and CDR2 as ANQGSEA. The CDR3 sequence is 14 residues long. CDR3 in amino acids: CSVDLGGRRDTQYF. The CDR3 coding sequence is TGCAGCGTTGACTTGGGAGGGAGGAGAGATACGCAGTATTTT.

The chain combines TRBV15 with TRBJ1-2; no clear D gene. The V end lost 1 base, the J end lost 0 bases, and 6 bases lay between the germline ends. Germline loops: CDR1 LNHNV, CDR2 YYDKDF (reference sequence). The CDR3 spans 14 residues. The CDR3 loop reads CATSRGVTNYGYTF. As DNA, the CDR3 is TGTGCCACCAGCAGAGGAGTCACTAACTATGGCTACACCTTC.

This clone was detected only once. The chain combines TRBV7-2 with TRBJ1-6, with D possibly matching TRBD1 (6 bases). There are 15 residues in the CDR3. V was cut by 4 bases and J by 7 bases, with 14 bases left in between. From germline, CDR1 is SGHTA and CDR2 FQGNSA. The CDR3 region is CASSYTGTRNSPLHF. The CDR3 DNA reads as TGTGCCAGCAGCTATACAGGGACTAGGAATTCACCCCTCCACTTT.

The genes are TRBV11-2 and TRBJ1-1; D is possibly TRBD1 (5 bases). The CDR3 totals 14 residues. In germline, CDR1 is SGHAT, CDR2 FQNNGV. V lost 7 bases, J lost 7 bases, and 19 bases lay in between. CDR3 sequence (DNA): TGTGCCAGCAATTATAAAATGGACACCGATGAAGCTTTCTTT. Residues: CASNYKMDTDEAFF.

The chain joins TRBV7-2 to TRBJ2-3; D not resolved. Germline V gives CDR1 SGHTA, CDR2 FQGNSA. The CDR3 runs 14 residues. V lost 5 bases to trimming and J lost 6 bases, with 15 bases between them. The CDR3 nucleotides read TGTGCCAGCAGCCCCCCCTCGGTCAGGGATACGCAGTATTTT. The encoded protein is CASSPPSVRDTQYF.

CDR3 protein: CASSPPPGTGGYGYTF. In nucleotides, the CDR3 is TGTGCCAGCAGCCCTCCGCCCGGGACAGGGGGCTATGGCTACACCTTC. V is TRBV7-9 and J is TRBJ1-2; TRBD1 agrees at 11 bases. Per germline, CDR1 SEHNR and CDR2 FQNEAQ (reference sequence). V lost 5 bases to trimming and J lost 4 bases; unmatched junction nucleotides: 9. The CDR3 contains 16 residues.

V is TRBV7-8 and J is TRBJ1-1; D uncertain. Germline CDR1 and CDR2: SGHVS and FQNEAQ. This CDR3 has 13 amino acids. V was clipped by 4 bases and J by 3 bases, with 9 bases between them. The CDR3 spells CASSSSRYTEAFF. The CDR3 DNA sequence: TGTGCCAGCAGCTCTTCGAGGTACACTGAAGCTTTCTTT.

V and J are TRBV4-3 and TRBJ2-7; D is ambiguous. CDR3 length: 16 amino acids. Germline assignment: CDR1 LGHNA and CDR2 YSLEER. The V end was cut by 0 bases, the J end by 1 base, with 13 bases between. The CDR3 region has the DNA TGCGCCAGCAGCCAAGATTATCGTCCCAGGTCCTACGAGCAGTACTTC. It translates to CASSQDYRPRSYEQYF.

This clone was detected once. This chain links TRBV6-5 with TRBJ2-5; 7 nucleotides align to TRBD1. Germline CDR1 reads MNHEY; CDR2 reads SVGAGI. The CDR3 loop spans 15 amino acids. Trimming cost V 5 bases and J 0 bases; bases outside gene matches: 6. This CDR3 is CASSPGQLYQETQYF. The CDR3 DNA follows: TGTGCCAGCAGTCCGGGACAGTTGTACCAAGAGACCCAGTACTTC.

The rearrangement joins TRBV21-1 to TRBJ2-7; TRBD1 is taken as the D call from the table, unchecked against the DNA. TRBV21-1 is marked as a pseudogene. The CDR3 extends over 17 amino acids. CDR3 nucleotides: TGTGCCAGCAGCAAGAGGGTTGGGGGGGACAGGGTATACGAGCGGTACTTC. This encodes CASSKRVGGDRVYERYF.

This clone was seen a handful of times. The rearrangement joins TRBV6-5 to TRBJ2-3, with 9 bases matching TRBD2. V shed 8 bases, J shed 8 bases, and the junction held 8 bases outside the gene matches. Germline lookup yields CDR1 MNHEY and CDR2 SVGAGI. The CDR3 length is 13 residues. The CDR3 DNA reads TGTGCCAGCCGGCTAGCGGGGAGCGGTACGCAGTATTTT. This sequence encodes CASRLAGSGTQYF.

V usage is TRBV7-8 and J usage is TRBJ1-5; no reliable D call. The V and J ends lost 3 bases and 0 bases respectively, with 9 bases between them. CDR1 and CDR2 from the germline V gene are SGHVS and FQNEAQ. The CDR3 is 15 amino acids. The CDR3 loop is CASSLTRDSNQPQHF. CDR3 nucleotide sequence: TGTGCCAGCAGCTTGACGCGGGATAGCAATCAGCCCCAGCATTTT.

This clone was detected only once. This chain links TRBV6-6 with TRBJ2-5; 11 bases fit TRBD2. This CDR3 has 16 amino acids. V trimming: 5 bases; J trimming: 2 bases; junction bases outside the gene matches: 7. Germline loops: CDR1 MNHNY, CDR2 SVGAGI (reference sequence). The DNA for the CDR3 is TGTGCCAGCAGTAAACTAGCGGGGGTCATACAAGAGACCCAGTACTTC. Residues: CASSKLAGVIQETQYF.

The V gene is TRBV5-1, the J gene TRBJ2-7, with 8 bases identical to TRBD2. Germline V gene lookup returns CDR1 SGHRS and CDR2 YFSETQ. The V and J ends lost 2 bases and 3 bases, in that order; junction bases with no gene match: 4. The CDR3 covers 14 residues. Here the CDR3 reads CASSFGGASYEQYF. The CDR3 DNA follows: TGCGCCAGCAGCTTCGGGGGGGCTAGCTACGAGCAGTACTTC.

The CDR3 protein is CASSLDGGMNTEAFF. DNA for the CDR3: TGTGCCAGCAGCTTAGACGGGGGAATGAACACTGAAGCTTTCTTT. The chain recombines TRBV7-9 with TRBJ1-1; weak D call: TRBD1 (5 bases). Germline CDR1 SEHNR, CDR2 FQNEAQ (reference sequence). V lost 1 base to trimming and J lost 0 bases, with 9 bases between them. This CDR3 has 15 residues.

The genes are TRBV12-5 and TRBJ1-1; no reliable D call. The CDR3 sequence is 12 residues long. CDR1 and CDR2 from the germline V gene are LGHNT and FRNRAP. V was pared by 1 base and J by 3 bases, with 3 bases between. Here the CDR3 DNA reads TGTGCTAGTGGTTTGGGAGACACTGAAGCTTTCTTT. As protein: CASGLGDTEAFF.

The chain is built from TRBV28 and TRBJ1-4; 11 nucleotides match TRBD1. Germline assignment: CDR1 MDHEN and CDR2 SYDVKM. The CDR3 runs to 15 residues. Germline trimming cut 5 bases from V and 5 bases from J; bases unmatched to any gene: 4. The CDR3 coding sequence is TGTGCCAGCAGTAAGGGACAGGGGGGAAATGAAAAACTGTTTTTT. It codes for CASSKGQGGNEKLFF.

The rearrangement uses TRBV16 and TRBJ2-1, with TRBD2 identical over 11 bases. From germline, CDR1 is KGHSY and CDR2 FQNENV. The CDR3 has 17 residues. After removal of 0 bases from V and 5 bases from J, the junction contained 6 bases not matched to a gene. The CDR3 reads CASSQSILAGGNNEQFF. CDR3 coding DNA: TGTGCCAGCAGCCAATCGATTCTAGCGGGGGGAAACAATGAGCAGTTCTTC.

The chain carries TRBV19 and TRBJ1-2; 7 bases line up with TRBD1. V was pared by 5 bases and J by 4 bases, with 4 bases of the junction left unmatched. Per germline, CDR1 LNHDA and CDR2 SQIVND (reference sequence). This CDR3 spans 13 amino acids. Written as DNA, the CDR3 is TGTGCCAGTAGTTCCCGACAGGGCTATGGCTACACCTTC. Its protein is CASSSRQGYGYTF.

The rearrangement uses TRBV28 and TRBJ1-2; D possibly corresponds to TRBD1 (6 bases). Trimming took 3 bases from V and 2 from J, leaving 10 bases between them. Germline CDR1 MDHEN, CDR2 SYDVKM. The CDR3 length is 14 residues. The CDR3 region has the DNA TGTGCCAGCAGTTTGGTGGACAGCAACTATGGCTACACCTTC. Protein product: CASSLVDSNYGYTF.

Concerning this clone: One junction end does not reproduce the germline sequence, and a read error may be involved. The chain links TRBV6-1 to TRBJ1-2; maybe TRBD1 (5 bases). CDR3 size: 12 residues. The germline CDR1 and CDR2 sequences are MNHNS and SASEGT. The CDR3 protein is CLVRGSNYGYTF. The CDR3 nucleotides are TGCCTCGTCCGGGGGTCTAACTATGGCTACACCTTC.

V usage is TRBV9 and J usage is TRBJ1-6; perhaps TRBD1 as D (5 bases). The CDR3 is made up of 16 amino acids. CDR1 and CDR2 from the germline V gene are SGDLS and YYNGEE. V lost 4 bases and J 2 bases, leaving 13 bases between the germline ends. CDR3 region: CASSPRQNPYNSPLHF. DNA for the CDR3: TGTGCCAGCAGCCCACGACAGAATCCCTATAATTCACCCCTCCACTTT.